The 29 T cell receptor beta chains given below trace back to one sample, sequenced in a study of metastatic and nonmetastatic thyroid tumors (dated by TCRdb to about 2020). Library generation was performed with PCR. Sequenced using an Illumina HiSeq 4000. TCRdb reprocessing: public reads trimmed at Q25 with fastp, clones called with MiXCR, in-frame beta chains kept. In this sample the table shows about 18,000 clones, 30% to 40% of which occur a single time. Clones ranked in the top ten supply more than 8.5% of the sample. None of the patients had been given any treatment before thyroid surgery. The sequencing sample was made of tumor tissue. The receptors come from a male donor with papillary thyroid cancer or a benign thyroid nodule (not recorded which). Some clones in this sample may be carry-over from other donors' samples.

CDR3 region: CASSLTPGGRLVTQYF. DNA of the CDR3: TGTGCCAGCAGCTTAACGCCTGGCGGGAGGCTTGTGACCCAGTACTTC. The rearrangement uses TRBV7-8 and TRBJ2-5; TRBD2 matches at 8 bases. CDR1 is SGHVS, CDR2 FQNEAQ, per germline. Trimming removed 2 bases from V and 7 bases from J; junction bases left unmatched: 12. The CDR3 spans 16 residues.

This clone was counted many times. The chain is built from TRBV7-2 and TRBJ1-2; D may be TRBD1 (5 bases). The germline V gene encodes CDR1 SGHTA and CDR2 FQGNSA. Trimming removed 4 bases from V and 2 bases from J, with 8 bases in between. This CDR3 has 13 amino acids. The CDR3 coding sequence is TGTGCCAGCAGCTCGGGACGGAACTATGGCTACACCTTC. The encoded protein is CASSSGRNYGYTF.

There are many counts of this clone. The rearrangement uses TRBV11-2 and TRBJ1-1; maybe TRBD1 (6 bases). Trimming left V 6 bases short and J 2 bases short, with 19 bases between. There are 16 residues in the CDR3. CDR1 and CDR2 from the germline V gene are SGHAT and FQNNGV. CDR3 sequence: CASSSVGGGRNTEAFF. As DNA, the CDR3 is TGTGCCAGCAGTTCCGTTGGGGGGGGGCGTAACACTGAAGCTTTCTTT.

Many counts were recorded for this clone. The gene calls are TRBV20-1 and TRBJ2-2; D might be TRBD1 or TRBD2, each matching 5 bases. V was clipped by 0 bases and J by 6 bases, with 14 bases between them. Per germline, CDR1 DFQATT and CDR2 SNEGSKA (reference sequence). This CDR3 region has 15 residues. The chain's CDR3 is CSARDYGARAGELFF. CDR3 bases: TGCAGTGCTAGAGATTACGGGGCACGCGCCGGGGAGCTGTTTTTT.

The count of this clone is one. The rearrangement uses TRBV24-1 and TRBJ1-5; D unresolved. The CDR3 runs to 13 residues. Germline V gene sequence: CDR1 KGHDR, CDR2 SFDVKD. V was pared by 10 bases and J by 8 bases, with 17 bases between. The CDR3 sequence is CATREGSGEPQHF. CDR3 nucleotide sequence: TGTGCCACTAGGGAGGGATCCGGAGAGCCCCAGCATTTT.

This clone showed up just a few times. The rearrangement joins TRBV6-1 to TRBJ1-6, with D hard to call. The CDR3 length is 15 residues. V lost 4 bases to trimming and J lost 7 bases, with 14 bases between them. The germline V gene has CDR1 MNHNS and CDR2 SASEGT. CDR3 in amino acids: CASSAMLAGNSPLHF. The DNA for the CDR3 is TGTGCCAGCAGTGCAATGCTCGCGGGAAATTCACCCCTCCACTTT.

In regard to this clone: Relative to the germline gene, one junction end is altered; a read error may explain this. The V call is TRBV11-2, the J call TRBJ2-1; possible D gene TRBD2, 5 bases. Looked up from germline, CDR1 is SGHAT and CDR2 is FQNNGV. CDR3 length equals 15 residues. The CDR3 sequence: CASSAVPSSYKEQFF. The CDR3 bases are TGTGCCAGCAGCGCCGTGCCTAGCAGCTACAAGGAGCAGTTCTTC.

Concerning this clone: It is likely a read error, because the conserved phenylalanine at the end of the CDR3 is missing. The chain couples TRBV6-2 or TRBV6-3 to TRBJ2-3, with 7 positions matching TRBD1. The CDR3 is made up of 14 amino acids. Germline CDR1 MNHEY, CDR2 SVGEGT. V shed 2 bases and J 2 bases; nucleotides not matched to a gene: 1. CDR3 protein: CASSYTGVTDTQYL. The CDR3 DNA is TGTGCCAGCAGTTACACAGGGGTCACAGATACGCAGTATCTT.

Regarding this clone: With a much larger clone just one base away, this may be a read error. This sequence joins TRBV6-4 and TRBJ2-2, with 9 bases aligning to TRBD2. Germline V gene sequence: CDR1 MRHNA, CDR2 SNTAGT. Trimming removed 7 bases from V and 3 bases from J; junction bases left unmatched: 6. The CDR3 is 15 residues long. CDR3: CASIPIAGDTGELFF. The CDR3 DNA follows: TGTGCCAGCATCCCCATAGCGGGAGACACCGGGGAGCTGTTTTTT.

CDR3 region: CASSLGTELTYEQYF. DNA for the CDR3: TGCGCCAGCAGCTTAGGGACAGAGCTTACCTACGAGCAGTACTTC. The V and J genes are TRBV5-1 and TRBJ2-7, with 7 nucleotides matching TRBD1. Trimming cost V 2 bases and J 2 bases; bases outside gene matches: 7. CDR3 size: 15 residues. Germline lookup yields CDR1 SGHRS and CDR2 YFSETQ.

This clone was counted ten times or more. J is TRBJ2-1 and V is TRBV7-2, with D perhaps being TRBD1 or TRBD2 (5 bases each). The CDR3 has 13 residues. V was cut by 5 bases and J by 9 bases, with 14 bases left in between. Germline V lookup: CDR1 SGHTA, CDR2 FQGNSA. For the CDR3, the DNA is TGTGCCAGCAGCCTGGGACGCCCTAGTGAGCAGTTCTTC. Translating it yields CASSLGRPSEQFF.

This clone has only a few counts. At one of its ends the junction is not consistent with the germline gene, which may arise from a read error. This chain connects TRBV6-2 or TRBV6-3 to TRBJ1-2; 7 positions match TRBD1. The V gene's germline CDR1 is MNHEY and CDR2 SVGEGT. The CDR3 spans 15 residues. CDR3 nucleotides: TGTGCCAGCAGATACCCCCAGACAGGGATCGGTGGCTACATCTTC. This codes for CASRYPQTGIGGYIF.

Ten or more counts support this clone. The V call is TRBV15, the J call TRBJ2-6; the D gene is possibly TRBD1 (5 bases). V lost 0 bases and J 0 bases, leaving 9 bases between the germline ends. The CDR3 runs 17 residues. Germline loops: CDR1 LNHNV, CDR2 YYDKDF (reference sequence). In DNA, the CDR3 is TGTGCCACCAGCAGAGATCGAAGGGGCTCTGGGGCCAACGTCCTGACTTTC. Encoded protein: CATSRDRRGSGANVLTF.

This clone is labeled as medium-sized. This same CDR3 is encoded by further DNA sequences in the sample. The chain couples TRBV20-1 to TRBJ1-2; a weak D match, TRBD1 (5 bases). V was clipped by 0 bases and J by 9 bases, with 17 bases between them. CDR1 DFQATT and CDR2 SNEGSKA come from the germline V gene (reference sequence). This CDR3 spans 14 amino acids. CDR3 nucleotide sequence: TGCAGTGCTAGAGATCAGGGTGGAGGAAAGAGCTACACCTTC. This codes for CSARDQGGGKSYTF.

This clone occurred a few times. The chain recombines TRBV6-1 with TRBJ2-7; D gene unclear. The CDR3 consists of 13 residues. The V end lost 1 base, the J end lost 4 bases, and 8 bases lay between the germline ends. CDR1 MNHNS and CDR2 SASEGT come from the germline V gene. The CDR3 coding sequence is TGTGCCAGCAGTGAAGGTTTCCTTTACGAGCAGTACTTC. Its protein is CASSEGFLYEQYF.

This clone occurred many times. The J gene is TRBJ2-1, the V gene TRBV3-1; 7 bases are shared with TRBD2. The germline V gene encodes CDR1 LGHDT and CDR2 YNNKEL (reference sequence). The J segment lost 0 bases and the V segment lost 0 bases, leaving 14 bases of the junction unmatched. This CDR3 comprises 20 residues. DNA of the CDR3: TGTGCCAGCAGCCAAGATTTTGGCCCTAGCGGAAGGAGCTCCTACAATGAGCAGTTCTTC. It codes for CASSQDFGPSGRSSYNEQFF.

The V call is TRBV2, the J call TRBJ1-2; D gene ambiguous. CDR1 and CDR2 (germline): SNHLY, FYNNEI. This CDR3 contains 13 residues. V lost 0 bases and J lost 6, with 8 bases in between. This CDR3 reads CASSEARGHGYTF. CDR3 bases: TGTGCCAGCAGTGAAGCGCGCGGTCATGGCTACACCTTC.

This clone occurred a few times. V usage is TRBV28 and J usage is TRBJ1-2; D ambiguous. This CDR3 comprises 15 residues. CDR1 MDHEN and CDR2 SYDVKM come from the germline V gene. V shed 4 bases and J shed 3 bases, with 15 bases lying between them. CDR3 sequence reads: CASSSGLIAHYGYTF. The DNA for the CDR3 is TGTGCCAGCAGTTCCGGGCTAATAGCTCACTATGGCTACACCTTC.

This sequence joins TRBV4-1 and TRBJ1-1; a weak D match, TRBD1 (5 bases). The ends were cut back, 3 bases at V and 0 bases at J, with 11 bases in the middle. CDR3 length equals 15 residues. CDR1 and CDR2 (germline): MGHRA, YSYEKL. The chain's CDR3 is CASSQNPTVNTEAFF. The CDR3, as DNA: TGCGCCAGCAGCCAGAACCCGACAGTGAACACTGAAGCTTTCTTT.

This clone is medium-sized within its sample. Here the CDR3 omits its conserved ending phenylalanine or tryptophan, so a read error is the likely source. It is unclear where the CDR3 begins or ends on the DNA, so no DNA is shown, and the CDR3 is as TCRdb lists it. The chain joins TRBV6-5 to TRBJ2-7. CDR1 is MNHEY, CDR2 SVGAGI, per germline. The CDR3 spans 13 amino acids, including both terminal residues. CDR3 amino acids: CASSYSSAGFHWL.

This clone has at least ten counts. The CDR3 loop is CASSLAGANVLTF. Written as DNA, the CDR3 is TGTGCCAGCAGTTTAGCTGGGGCCAACGTCCTGACTTTC. This chain connects TRBV28 to TRBJ2-6; D ambiguous. The V end lost 2 bases, the J end lost 2 bases, and 1 base lay between the germline ends. Germline V CDR1 and CDR2: MDHEN, SYDVKM. The length of the CDR3 is 13 residues.

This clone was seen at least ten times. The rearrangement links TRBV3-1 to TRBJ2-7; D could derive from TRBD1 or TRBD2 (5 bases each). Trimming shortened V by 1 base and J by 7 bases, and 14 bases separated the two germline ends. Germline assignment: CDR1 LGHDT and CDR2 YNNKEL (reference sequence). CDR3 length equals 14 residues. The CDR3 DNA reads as TGTGCCAGCAGCCAAGCCACTAGGGCAGGGGAGCAGTACTTC. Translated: CASSQATRAGEQYF.

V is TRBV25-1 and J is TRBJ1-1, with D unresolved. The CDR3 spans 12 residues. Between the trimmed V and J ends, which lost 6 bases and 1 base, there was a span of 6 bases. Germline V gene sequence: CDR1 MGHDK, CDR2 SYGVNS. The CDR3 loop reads CASRDPNTEAFF. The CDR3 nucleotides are TGTGCCAGCAGGGACCCGAACACTGAAGCTTTCTTT.

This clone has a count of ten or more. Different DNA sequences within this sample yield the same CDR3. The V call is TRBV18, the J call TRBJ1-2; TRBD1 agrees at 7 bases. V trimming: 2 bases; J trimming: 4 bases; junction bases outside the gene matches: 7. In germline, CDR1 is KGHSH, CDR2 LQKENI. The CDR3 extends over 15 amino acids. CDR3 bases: TGTGCCAGCTCACCATCAATGACAGGGACCTATGGCTACACCTTC. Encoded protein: CASSPSMTGTYGYTF.

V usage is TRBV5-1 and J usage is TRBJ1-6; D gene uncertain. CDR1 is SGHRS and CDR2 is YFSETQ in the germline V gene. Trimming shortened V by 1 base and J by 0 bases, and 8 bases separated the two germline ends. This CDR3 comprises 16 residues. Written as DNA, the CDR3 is TGCGCCAGCAGCTTGCGTGCGGGCTCCTATAATTCACCCCTCCACTTT. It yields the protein CASSLRAGSYNSPLHF.

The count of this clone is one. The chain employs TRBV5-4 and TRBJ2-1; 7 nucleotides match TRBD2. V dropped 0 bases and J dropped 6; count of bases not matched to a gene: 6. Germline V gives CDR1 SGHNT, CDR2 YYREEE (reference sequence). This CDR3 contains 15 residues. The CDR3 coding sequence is TGTGCCAGCAGCTTGGAACTGGGGAGGGGCAATGAGCAGTTCTTC. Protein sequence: CASSLELGRGNEQFF.

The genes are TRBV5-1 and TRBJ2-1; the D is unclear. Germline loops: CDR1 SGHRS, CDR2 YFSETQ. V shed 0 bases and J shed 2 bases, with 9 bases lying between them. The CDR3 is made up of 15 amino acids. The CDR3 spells CASSLGPEPYNEQFF. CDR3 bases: TGCGCCAGCAGCTTGGGCCCGGAACCCTACAATGAGCAGTTCTTC.

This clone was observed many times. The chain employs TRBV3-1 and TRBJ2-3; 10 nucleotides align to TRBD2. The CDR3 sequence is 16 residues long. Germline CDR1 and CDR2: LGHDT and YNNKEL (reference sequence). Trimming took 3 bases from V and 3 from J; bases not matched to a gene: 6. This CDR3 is CASSHMSGRGTDTQYF. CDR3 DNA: TGTGCCAGCAGCCATATGAGCGGGAGGGGTACAGATACGCAGTATTTT.

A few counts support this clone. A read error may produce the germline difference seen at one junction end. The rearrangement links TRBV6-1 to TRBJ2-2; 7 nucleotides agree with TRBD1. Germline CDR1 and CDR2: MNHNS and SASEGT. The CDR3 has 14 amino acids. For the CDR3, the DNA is TGTGCCAGTAGTCGGGGACAGCAGACCGGGGAGCTGCTTTTT. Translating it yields CASSRGQQTGELLF.